The present TCR beta chain was sequenced within a study of cytomegalovirus exposure and HLA in healthy donors. Study-wide results and caveats: A later analysis revealed that TCR association rates differed between HLA loci, peaking at DRB1 and bottoming out at HLA-C. In a later analysis, approximately 18,000 TCR beta sequences were associated with HLA alleles at 0.05 false discovery rate. Some highly shared sequence variants likely arose as a pipeline artifact.

CDR1 and CDR2 from the germline V gene are SEHNR and FQNEAQ (reference sequence). This CDR3 contains 16 residues. With 1 base removed from V and 6 bases from J, the gap between germline ends came to 16 bases. With respect to this clone: The antigen remains unidentified.

The PCR used 60 Vbeta and 13 Jbeta primers. Produced via immunoSEQ multiplex PCR; TCRdb's table is partial and in-frame only. The sample contains 120,000 to 150,000 clones, 65% to 80% of which appear only once. The TCR was taken from a woman aged 40 to 55 in good health and CMV-seronegative. The sequencing input was PBMCs. The chain recombines TRBV7-9 with TRBJ1-5, with D maybe TRBD1 (6 bases). The CDR3 protein is CASSLDGSLGGQPQHF. The CDR3 DNA reads TGTGCCAGCAGCTTAGATGGCAGCCTAGGGGGTCAGCCCCAGCATTTT.